Shown below are 8 T cell receptor beta chains from a single sample sequenced in a study of vaccination and CD4 T cells after COVID-19. Sequencing of DNA taken from cultured CD4+ T cells relied on the Oncomine TCR Beta short-read assay. One entry per CDR3 protein results from TCRdb running MiXCR on the PCR reads. The sample has approximately 10,000 distinct CDR3 sequences, approximately 59% seen once; the top ten hold about a sixth. Described treatment: roughly 11-day PBMC culture with coronavirus spike peptide pools or control peptides (ViraFEST assay). Their target antigens are unknown. The sequencing sample was made of CD4+ T cells from blood, cultured in vitro. The receptors come from a human donor who had recovered from COVID-19.

This sequence joins TRBV20-1 and TRBJ1-4, with TRBD1 matching 8 bases. The junction had 12 bases not matched to a gene; V was cut back by 3 bases and J by 0 bases. CDR1 and CDR2 (germline): DFQATT, SNEGSKA (reference sequence). The CDR3 totals 18 residues. The CDR3 here is CSASLSGGLPATNEKLFF. The CDR3 coding sequence is TGCAGTGCTAGCTTATCAGGGGGCCTCCCCGCAACTAATGAAAAACTGTTTTTT.

This clonotype has a handful of counts. This chain uses TRBV7-6 with TRBJ2-7; the D is unclear. V dropped 5 bases and J dropped 2 bases, with 16 bases sitting between them. Germline loops: CDR1 SGHVS, CDR2 FNYEAQ. The CDR3 extends over 15 amino acids. This CDR3 is CASSPRWNVAYEQYF. CDR3 DNA: TGTGCCAGCAGCCCCCGATGGAACGTAGCCTACGAGCAGTACTTC.

The chain has TRBV18 and TRBJ2-7; TRBD2 aligns across 8 bases. The CDR3 has 16 residues. CDR1 and CDR2 from the germline V gene are KGHSH and LQKENI. Trimming took 0 bases from V and 4 from J; bases not matched to a gene: 8. CDR3 sequence: CASSPPRGGVGYEQYF. CDR3 in DNA: TGTGCCAGCTCACCACCTCGGGGGGGAGTAGGATACGAGCAGTACTTC.

The rearrangement uses TRBV6-2 or TRBV6-3 and TRBJ2-5; perhaps TRBD1 as D (6 bases). CDR3 length: 15 amino acids. Germline V gene sequence: CDR1 MNHEY, CDR2 SVGEGT. V was pared by 3 bases and J by 5 bases, with 16 bases between. The DNA of the CDR3 is TGTGCCAGCAGTTATCCCAGGGGACCTCGGGAGACCCAGTACTTC. Translation: CASSYPRGPRETQYF.

The genes are TRBV28 and TRBJ2-7, with unresolved D. V was clipped by 5 bases and J by 5 bases, with 19 bases between them. Germline CDR1 is MDHEN and CDR2 is SYDVKM. CDR3 size: 15 residues. The CDR3 loop reads CASSTARPLWNEQYF. CDR3 nucleotide sequence: TGTGCCAGCAGTACGGCCAGGCCCCTCTGGAACGAGCAGTACTTC.

The rearrangement links TRBV5-1 to TRBJ1-2, with D hard to call. The ends were cut back, 0 bases at V and 4 bases at J, with 10 bases in the middle. This CDR3 has 14 residues. Per germline, CDR1 SGHRS and CDR2 YFSETQ. The CDR3 nucleotides are TGCGCCAGCAGCTTGGAAATACGGAGCTATGGCTACACCTTC. It specifies CASSLEIRSYGYTF.

J is TRBJ2-6 and V is TRBV12-3 or TRBV12-4, with a tentative D call TRBD2 (8 bases). CDR3 length: 17 amino acids. V was shortened by 5 bases and J by 4 bases, with 18 bases between the two germline ends. The chain's CDR3 is CASSPQGRGAGANVLTF. Here the CDR3 DNA reads TGTGCCAGCAGTCCACAGGGGCGGGGGGCGGGGGCCAACGTCCTGACTTTC.

The chain has TRBV6-1 and TRBJ2-7; tentatively, D is TRBD1 or TRBD2 (6 bases each). This CDR3 is built from 16 residues. Trimming removed 6 bases at V and 3 bases at J, with 21 bases between. Germline CDR1 reads MNHNS; CDR2 reads SASEGT. The CDR3 protein is CASSPGARGRFYEQYF. The CDR3 coding sequence is TGTGCCAGCAGCCCGGGGGCTCGAGGGAGATTCTACGAGCAGTACTTC.